The 10 T cell receptor beta chains presented below share a single source sample, sequenced in a study of metastatic and nonmetastatic thyroid tumors. TCRdb used MiXCR to call clones anew from the PCR reads. The sample lists around 13,000 clones, 20% to 25% seen once, with around 3.3% in the top ten. Every patient was untreated before thyroid surgery. What was sequenced was blood. All receptors derive from a female donor with papillary thyroid cancer or a benign thyroid nodule (not recorded which). Some clones in this sample may be carry-over from other donors' samples.

V usage is TRBV6-1 and J usage is TRBJ2-2, with a tentative D call TRBD1 (5 bases). The CDR3 extends over 14 amino acids. Germline V gene lookup returns CDR1 MNHNS and CDR2 SASEGT. Trimming shortened V by 6 bases and J by 3 bases, and 11 bases separated the two germline ends. CDR3 residues: CASRVTADTGELFF. DNA for the CDR3: TGTGCCAGCAGAGTGACAGCTGACACCGGGGAGCTGTTTTTT.

This clone was seen repeatedly, ten times or more. This chain uses TRBV20-1 with TRBJ2-2, with D possibly TRBD2 on 5 matching bases. Germline CDR1 and CDR2: DFQATT and SNEGSKA (reference sequence). CDR3 length: 12 residues. Trimming left V 6 bases short and J 6 bases short, with 11 bases between. CDR3 residues: CSAEEVAGELFF. In DNA form, the CDR3 reads TGCAGTGCCGAGGAGGTGGCCGGGGAGCTGTTTTTT.

This clone was seen ten or more times. J is TRBJ2-1 and V is TRBV3-1, with D tentatively TRBD1 (7 bases). The germline V gene has CDR1 LGHDT and CDR2 YNNKEL (reference sequence). V lost 0 bases, J lost 4 bases, and 16 bases lay in between. The CDR3 contains 17 residues. In DNA form, the CDR3 reads TGTGCCAGCAGCCAAGATGTACCAGGGGGGAGATACAATGAGCAGTTCTTC. Residues: CASSQDVPGGRYNEQFF.

By its share, this clone is medium-sized. J is TRBJ2-7 and V is TRBV12-3 or TRBV12-4; the D is unclear. V was pared by 6 bases and J by 1 base, with 4 bases between. The CDR3 has 11 residues. The CDR3 spells CASRQSYEQYF. The DNA of the CDR3 is TGTGCCAGCAGGCAATCCTACGAGCAGTACTTC.

By sample share, this clone is medium-sized. This rearrangement joins TRBV27 to TRBJ1-6, with D possibly matching TRBD1 (5 bases). Trimming left V 0 bases short and J 7 bases short, with 7 bases between. CDR3 size: 14 residues. CDR1 MNHEY and CDR2 SMNVEV come from the germline V gene (reference sequence). CDR3 region: CASSLSRENSPLHF. Here the CDR3 DNA reads TGTGCCAGCAGTTTATCCAGGGAGAATTCACCCCTCCACTTT.

This clone was counted a few times. Since a much larger clone is just one base distant, this may be a read error. This chain links TRBV7-6 with TRBJ1-1; tentatively, D is TRBD1 (6 bases). This CDR3 is built from 14 residues. CDR1 and CDR2 from the germline V gene are SGHVS and FNYEAQ. V was cut by 6 bases and J by 1 base, with 12 bases left in between. The CDR3 nucleotides read TGTGCCAGCAGACCCGGAGGGGGGAACACTGAAGCTTTCTTT. The encoded protein is CASRPGGGNTEAFF.

This clone was detected ten times or more. CDR3 sequence (DNA): TGTGCCAGCAGCTCGACAGGGACCCTCGGCGTGAACACTGAAGCTTTCTTT. Its translation is CASSSTGTLGVNTEAFF. V gene TRBV7-8 combines with J gene TRBJ1-1; 7 bases are shared with TRBD1. There are 17 residues in the CDR3. Trimming took 4 bases from V and 0 from J; bases not matched to a gene: 11. Germline V lookup: CDR1 SGHVS, CDR2 FQNEAQ.

In its sample, this clone was seen many times. The DNA for the CDR3 is TGTGCCAGCAGCTGGACCGGGGTCACTGAAGCTTTCTTT. Translating gives CASSWTGVTEAFF. The chain is built from TRBV5-6 and TRBJ1-1; D is uncertain. The germline CDR1 and CDR2 sequences are SGHDT and YYEEEE. The length of the CDR3 is 13 residues. The ends were cut back, 3 bases at V and 4 bases at J, with 10 bases in the middle.

This clone was found a few times. The chain is built from TRBV6-6 and TRBJ2-7; TRBD1 agrees at 9 bases. The V and J ends lost 0 bases and 4 bases, in that order; junction bases with no gene match: 4. The CDR3 totals 15 residues. The V gene's germline CDR1 is MNHNY and CDR2 SVGAGI (reference sequence). Here the CDR3 DNA reads TGTGCCAGCAGTTACTCGGGGACAGGGCCATACGAGCAGTACTTC. This encodes CASSYSGTGPYEQYF.

The V gene is TRBV18, the J gene TRBJ1-6, with a tentative D call TRBD1 (5 bases). Germline V CDR1 and CDR2: KGHSH, LQKENI. V lost 3 bases and J 6 bases, leaving 12 bases between the germline ends. This CDR3 contains 15 residues. As DNA, the CDR3 is TGTGCCAGCTCACCTCAAGGGGCTGGTAATTCACCCCTCCACTTT. Translation gives CASSPQGAGNSPLHF.